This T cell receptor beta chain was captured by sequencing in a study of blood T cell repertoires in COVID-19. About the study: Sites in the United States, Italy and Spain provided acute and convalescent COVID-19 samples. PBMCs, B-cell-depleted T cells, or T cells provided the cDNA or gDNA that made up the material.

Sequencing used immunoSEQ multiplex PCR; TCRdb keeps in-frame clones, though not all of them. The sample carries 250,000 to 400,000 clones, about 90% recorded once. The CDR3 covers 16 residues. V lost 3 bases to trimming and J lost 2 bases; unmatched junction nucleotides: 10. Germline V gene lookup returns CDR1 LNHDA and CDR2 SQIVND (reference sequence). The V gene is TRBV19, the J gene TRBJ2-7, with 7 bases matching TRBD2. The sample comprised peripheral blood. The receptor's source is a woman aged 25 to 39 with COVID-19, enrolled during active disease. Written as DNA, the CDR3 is TGTGCCAGTAGTATGTTTTCGGGGGGAACCCCCTACGAGCAGTACTTC. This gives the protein CASSMFSGGTPYEQYF.